The 32 T cell receptor beta chains below come from one sample, sequenced in a study of cytomegalovirus exposure and HLA in healthy donors. PCR primers comprised 60 Vbeta and 13 Jbeta primers. Method: immunoSEQ multiplex PCR; TCRdb's copy keeps in-frame clones and lacks some. The data show roughly 180,000 clones, 75% to 85% seen once. Sequencing was performed on PBMCs. All receptors derive from a man aged 30 to 39 in good health and CMV-seropositive.

V gene TRBV11-3 combines with J gene TRBJ1-2, with D perhaps TRBD1 (6 bases). V lost 2 bases and J 4 bases, leaving 14 bases between the germline ends. Germline CDR1 SGHNT, CDR2 YENEEA. The CDR3 has 15 residues. The CDR3 spells CASSLQGRRGYGYTF. CDR3 DNA sequence: TGTGCCAGCAGCTTACAGGGGCGAAGAGGCTATGGCTACACCTTC.

The J gene is TRBJ1-1, the V gene TRBV7-9; the D is unclear. Trimming removed 2 bases from V and 4 bases from J, with 11 bases in between. Germline assignment: CDR1 SEHNR and CDR2 FQNEAQ (reference sequence). There are 14 residues in the CDR3. CDR3 sequence: CASSLSERGTEAFF. The DNA for the CDR3 is TGTGCCAGCAGCTTATCGGAACGGGGCACTGAAGCTTTCTTT.

The table lists this clone with a count of one. The J gene is TRBJ2-2, the V gene TRBV27; TRBD1 matches at 7 bases. The germline gives CDR1 MNHEY, CDR2 SMNVEV (reference sequence). With 6 bases clipped from V and 14 bases from J, the junction kept 9 bases outside the gene matches. The CDR3 length is 12 residues. Written as DNA, the CDR3 is TGTGCCAGCAGAAGACAGGGTAGCGATCTGTTTTTT. Its protein product is CASRRQGSDLFF.

J is TRBJ1-1 and V is TRBV19; 7 nucleotides align to TRBD1. V gave up 0 bases and J gave up 6 bases; unmatched junction bases: 7. Germline-derived CDR1 and CDR2 are LNHDA and SQIVND (reference sequence). The CDR3 length is 15 residues. The CDR3 nucleotides are TGTGCCAGTAGTATAGAGCACAGGGGATGGGCTGAAGCTTTCTTT. Translated, it gives CASSIEHRGWAEAFF.

The V call is TRBV29-1, the J call TRBJ2-7; 10 bases match TRBD1. The J segment lost 6 bases and the V segment lost 4 bases, leaving 3 bases of the junction unmatched. Germline assignment: CDR1 SQVTM and CDR2 ANQGSEA. The CDR3 sequence is 12 residues long. The CDR3 sequence is CSVGQGAVEQYF. In nucleotides, the CDR3 is TGCAGCGTTGGACAGGGGGCGGTCGAGCAGTACTTC.

The chain couples TRBV7-9 to TRBJ2-3; 8 bases map to TRBD1. V lost 6 bases to trimming and J lost 1 base; unmatched junction nucleotides: 3. The CDR3 extends over 14 amino acids. Germline V CDR1 and CDR2: SEHNR, FQNEAQ (reference sequence). CDR3 in DNA: TGTGCCAGCAGTACGGGACAGGGCACAGATACGCAGTATTTT. Amino acid sequence: CASSTGQGTDTQYF.

The rearrangement links TRBV6-1 to TRBJ2-1, with no clear D. The CDR3 length is 14 residues. The germline V and J ends were trimmed by 2 bases and 6 bases, with 11 bases remaining between them. CDR1 is MNHNS and CDR2 is SASEGT in the germline V gene. CDR3 DNA: TGTGCCAGCAGTGAAATGGCCCTTATCAATGAGCAGTTCTTC. This sequence encodes CASSEMALINEQFF.

The J gene is TRBJ1-6, the V gene TRBV6-5; TRBD1 might be the D (6 bases). This CDR3 spans 15 amino acids. Looked up from germline, CDR1 is MNHEY and CDR2 is SVGAGI. V lost 4 bases to trimming and J lost 8 bases, with 15 bases between them. The CDR3 bases are TGTGCCAGCAGTTCCGCAGGGGCAGGGGATTCACCCCTCCACTTT. Its protein product is CASSSAGAGDSPLHF.

The rearrangement links TRBV27 to TRBJ1-2; perhaps TRBD1 as D (5 bases). Germline lookup yields CDR1 MNHEY and CDR2 SMNVEV (reference sequence). The CDR3 loop spans 14 amino acids. V gave up 5 bases and J gave up 0 bases, with 10 bases separating them. The CDR3 bases are TGTGCCAGCAGTGGCCAGGGCCCTAACTATGGCTACACCTTC. Encoded protein: CASSGQGPNYGYTF.

The chain combines TRBV6-5 with TRBJ1-1; D is possibly TRBD1 (6 bases). Germline V gives CDR1 MNHEY, CDR2 SVGAGI. V gave up 7 bases and J gave up 4 bases, with 13 bases separating them. CDR3 length equals 13 residues. The CDR3 DNA reads TGTGCCAGCAACCCAGGGGAGGGCACTGAAGCTTTCTTT. It encodes CASNPGEGTEAFF.

J is TRBJ2-4 and V is TRBV11-2; D call uncertain. The V end was cut by 0 bases, the J end by 4 bases, with 19 bases between. Germline CDR1 reads SGHAT; CDR2 reads FQNNGV. The CDR3 consists of 18 residues. CDR3 sequence: CASSLDVRPGERKNIQYF. The CDR3 DNA follows: TGTGCCAGCAGCTTAGATGTGCGGCCTGGAGAGCGAAAAAACATTCAGTACTTC. The full variable domain, its missing parts supplied by reference TRBV11-2 and TRBJ2-4, is EAGVAQSPRYKIIEKRQSVAFWCNPISGHATLYWYQQILGQGPKLLIQFQNNGVVDDSQLPKDRFSAERLKGVDSTLKIQPAKLEDSAVYLCASSLDVRPGERKNIQYFGAGTRLSVL.

J is TRBJ2-7 and V is TRBV28; 9 bases match TRBD2. The CDR3 has 14 residues. Germline CDR1 and CDR2: MDHEN and SYDVKM. J was trimmed by 3 bases and V by 7 bases; bases with no gene match: 7. CDR3 DNA sequence: TGTGCCAGCATTCTGACTAGCGGTGGCTACGAGCAGTACTTC. Translating gives CASILTSGGYEQYF.

This clone appeared a few times. The J gene is TRBJ1-2, the V gene TRBV4-2; D is unclear. This CDR3 has 14 amino acids. The V and J ends lost 3 bases and 4 bases respectively, with 12 bases between them. The germline gives CDR1 LGHNA, CDR2 YNFKEQ. In nucleotides, the CDR3 is TGTGCCAGCAGCCACCGAGACACCAGCTATGGCTACACCTTC. Translated, it gives CASSHRDTSYGYTF.

The chain joins TRBV5-6 to TRBJ2-3; TRBD2 aligns across 12 bases. This CDR3 comprises 18 residues. Per the germline V gene, CDR1 is SGHDT and CDR2 is YYEEEE. Trimming removed 0 bases from V and 1 base from J; junction bases left unmatched: 6. The CDR3 DNA follows: TGTGCCAGCAGCTTGGGTCTAGCGGGAGGGCCTGGCACAGATACGCAGTATTTT. This gives the protein CASSLGLAGGPGTDTQYF.

The chain recombines TRBV5-6 with TRBJ2-5, with 8 bases aligning to TRBD1. This CDR3 spans 14 amino acids. The V gene end was trimmed by 4 bases and the J gene end by 2 bases; junction bases not matched to a gene: 4. The germline CDR1 and CDR2 sequences are SGHDT and YYEEEE. The CDR3 here is CASSIGQGQETQYF. CDR3 in DNA: TGTGCCAGCAGCATAGGACAGGGTCAAGAGACCCAGTACTTC.

The chain carries TRBV5-1 and TRBJ2-2; 14 bases line up with TRBD2. Looked up from germline, CDR1 is SGHRS and CDR2 is YFSETQ. Trimming took 0 bases from V and 3 from J; bases not matched to a gene: 13. The CDR3 sequence is 21 residues long. The CDR3 DNA follows: TGCGCCAGCAGCTTGGCTGGTGGGACTAGCGGGAGTTTAAGGGACACCGGGGAGCTGTTTTTT. It codes for CASSLAGGTSGSLRDTGELFF. Full variable domain (outside the CDR3, taken from reference TRBV5-1 and TRBJ2-2): KAGVTQTPRYLIKTRGQQVTLSCSPISGHRSVSWYQQTPGQGLQFLFEYFSETQRNKGNFPGRFSGRQFSNSRSEMNVSTLELGDSALYLCASSLAGGTSGSLRDTGELFFGEGSRLTVL.

The J gene is TRBJ1-1, the V gene TRBV5-6; D is uncertain. The CDR3 is 13 residues long. The germline V gene encodes CDR1 SGHDT and CDR2 YYEEEE. The germline V and J ends were trimmed by 7 bases and 6 bases, with 16 bases remaining between them. The CDR3 DNA follows: TGTGCCAGCTCCCCCGTTGGGCGGGCTGAAGCTTTCTTT. This gives the protein CASSPVGRAEAFF.

The CDR3 spells CASSLARNEQFF. In DNA, the CDR3 is TGTGCCAGCAGCTTGGCCCGCAATGAGCAGTTCTTC. The chain is built from TRBV5-4 and TRBJ2-1, with D hard to call. CDR3 length: 12 residues. Germline V gene data show CDR1 as SGHNT and CDR2 as YYREEE (reference sequence). The V end lost 0 bases, the J end lost 6 bases, and 4 bases lay between the germline ends.

The chain has TRBV25-1 and TRBJ2-5; D possibly corresponds to TRBD2 (5 bases). CDR3 length: 17 residues. Trimming left V 2 bases short and J 2 bases short, with 18 bases between. CDR1 is MGHDK, CDR2 SYGVNS, per germline. The CDR3 DNA reads as TGTGCCAGCAGTGAAACCCAAGGGCCTAGCTTTCAAGAGACCCAGTACTTC. Translated, it gives CASSETQGPSFQETQYF.

This chain uses TRBV5-1 with TRBJ2-1; TRBD1 matches at 10 bases. This CDR3 region has 13 residues. Trimming took 4 bases from V and 7 from J; bases not matched to a gene: 2. CDR1 is SGHRS and CDR2 is YFSETQ in the germline V gene. The CDR3 protein is CASSVDRGNEQFF. The CDR3 nucleotides are TGCGCCAGCAGCGTGGACAGGGGGAATGAGCAGTTCTTC.

This clone was seen a single time. The rearrangement links TRBV6-6 to TRBJ2-3; 11 bases fit TRBD2. V lost 5 bases, J lost 1 base, and 2 bases stayed unmatched. The germline CDR1 and CDR2 sequences are MNHNY and SVGAGI (reference sequence). This CDR3 comprises 15 residues. The CDR3 region has the DNA TGTGCCAGCAGTGTGGGACTAGCGGGCACAGATACGCAGTATTTT. This gives the protein CASSVGLAGTDTQYF.

This chain uses TRBV4-1 with TRBJ1-3, with TRBD1 as a possible D gene (5 bases). Looked up from germline, CDR1 is MGHRA and CDR2 is YSYEKL. The CDR3 contains 16 residues. V dropped 0 bases and J dropped 1 base, with 10 bases sitting between them. DNA for the CDR3: TGCGCCAGCAGCCAAGATCGAAGGGGATCTGGAAACACCATATATTTT. It translates to CASSQDRRGSGNTIYF.

In regard to this clone: This sample also contains other DNA sequences that code for the same CDR3. The rearrangement links TRBV6-5 to TRBJ2-3; D is possibly TRBD2 (6 bases). CDR3 length: 14 amino acids. Germline V CDR1 and CDR2: MNHEY, SVGAGI. The V end was cut by 3 bases, the J end by 1 base, with 8 bases between. The CDR3: CASSYLAGTDTQYF. The CDR3 coding sequence is TGTGCCAGCAGTTATTTAGCGGGCACAGATACGCAGTATTTT.

This clone was detected a few times. This chain connects TRBV29-1 to TRBJ2-7; no reliable D call. The germline V and J ends were trimmed by 4 bases and 3 bases, with 4 bases remaining between them. The CDR3 has 10 residues. Germline V lookup: CDR1 SQVTM, CDR2 ANQGSEA. This chain's CDR3 is CSVVNYEQYF. CDR3 nucleotide sequence: TGCAGCGTTGTCAACTACGAGCAGTACTTC.

The chain couples TRBV11-3 to TRBJ2-3, with 8 bases lining up with TRBD2. CDR3 length equals 18 residues. The J segment lost 3 bases and the V segment lost 1 base, leaving 12 bases of the junction unmatched. Germline V lookup: CDR1 SGHNT, CDR2 YENEEA. The CDR3 spells CASSLGGWGLVGTDTQYF. In DNA form, the CDR3 reads TGTGCCAGCAGCTTAGGGGGTTGGGGACTAGTGGGAACAGATACGCAGTATTTT.

A single count supports this clone. The chain links TRBV5-1 to TRBJ2-1, with D maybe TRBD2 (6 bases). From germline, CDR1 is SGHRS and CDR2 YFSETQ. CDR3 length: 15 residues. Trimming removed 4 bases from V and 4 bases from J, with 15 bases in between. For the CDR3, the DNA is TGCGCCAGCAGCCTCCTTGGGACTGGATACAATGAGCAGTTCTTC. As protein: CASSLLGTGYNEQFF.

This chain joins TRBV28 and TRBJ1-4; 9 nucleotides agree with TRBD1. V lost 2 bases to trimming and J lost 1 base; unmatched junction nucleotides: 11. Germline CDR1 and CDR2: MDHEN and SYDVKM. The CDR3 loop spans 19 amino acids. CDR3 in DNA: TGTGCCAGCAGTTTAAACAGGGGGCGCGGTCGAGAAACTAATGAAAAACTGTTTTTT. Protein sequence: CASSLNRGRGRETNEKLFF. The complete variable domain, with remaining parts taken from reference TRBV28 and TRBJ1-4, reads DVKVTQSSRYLVKRTGEKVFLECVQDMDHENMFWYRQDPGLGLRLIYFSYDVKMKEKGDIPEGYSVSREKKERFSLILESASTNQTSMYLCASSLNRGRGRETNEKLFFGSGTQLSVL.

The chain recombines TRBV10-3 with TRBJ1-1; D is perhaps TRBD1 (5 bases). Trimming stripped 3 bases from V and 3 bases from J, with 8 bases between. From germline, CDR1 is ENHRY and CDR2 SYGVKD. CDR3 length: 13 amino acids. CDR3 DNA: TGTGCCATCAGTGACAGGGTGTACACTGAAGCTTTCTTT. Protein product: CAISDRVYTEAFF.

The genes are TRBV4-2 and TRBJ2-7; the D gene is possibly TRBD1 (6 bases). Germline assignment: CDR1 LGHNA and CDR2 YNFKEQ. V lost 1 base to trimming and J lost 7 bases, with 17 bases between them. The CDR3 has 15 residues. CDR3 DNA: TGTGCCAGCAGCCAAGCCCAGGGGCCTGAGGTGGAGCAGTACTTC. Protein: CASSQAQGPEVEQYF.

The chain has TRBV7-9 and TRBJ2-5; 8 bases match TRBD2. CDR1 is SEHNR and CDR2 is FQNEAQ in the germline V gene (reference sequence). The CDR3 has 14 residues. V was clipped by 5 bases and J by 2 bases; unmatched bases: 4. CDR3 sequence: CASSPGLAQETQYF. CDR3 nucleotides: TGTGCCAGCAGCCCCGGACTAGCACAAGAGACCCAGTACTTC.

The chain joins TRBV7-9 to TRBJ2-7; D remains unclear. This CDR3 region has 12 residues. Germline CDR1 reads SEHNR; CDR2 reads FQNEAQ (reference sequence). Trimming took off 5 bases at V and 4 bases at J, with 9 bases between the two ends. The CDR3 coding sequence is TGTGCCAGCAGCCGAAACAGTTACGAGCAGTACTTC. Residues: CASSRNSYEQYF.

The rearrangement uses TRBV18 and TRBJ2-7; 9 positions match TRBD1. Trimming at V came to 3 bases and at J to 4 bases, leaving 7 bases not matched to a gene. This CDR3 comprises 15 residues. CDR1 is KGHSH and CDR2 is LQKENI in the germline V gene. CDR3 protein: CASSPRTGAGYEQYF. CDR3 nucleotides: TGTGCCAGCTCACCCAGGACAGGGGCAGGGTACGAGCAGTACTTC. Drawing the rest from reference TRBV18 and TRBJ2-7, the complete variable domain is NAGVMQNPRHLVRRRGQEARLRCSPMKGHSHVYWYRQLPEEGLKFMVYLQKENIIDESGMPKERFSAEFPKEGPSILRIQQVVRGDSAAYFCASSPRTGAGYEQYFGPGTRLTVT.